Included here is one T cell receptor beta chain sequence, with context. Its antigen is unidentified. The sample originates from a study of vaccination effects on CD4 cells after COVID-19. Ahead of sequencing, the ViraFEST assay grew antigen-specific CD4+ T cells using viral peptide pools. With around ten days of culture completed, CD4+ T cells were isolated. PCR confirmed that the person was infected with SARS-CoV-2 between March and December 2020. Method: immunoSEQ multiplex PCR; TCRdb's copy keeps in-frame clones and lacks some. The profile shows 35,000 to 40,000 clones, around 70% of them singletons. The starting material was CD4+ T cells from PBMCs cultured with HCoV-NL63 spike peptides, obtained before COVID-19 vaccination. The receptor's source is a human donor who had a prior SARS-CoV-2 infection.

CDR3 sequence reads: CASSTYSGTSGGETQYF. The CDR3 nucleotides are TGTGCCAGTAGCACCTACTCCGGGACTAGTGGTGGAGAGACCCAGTACTTC. The chain combines TRBV19 with TRBJ2-5; 8 nucleotides agree with TRBD2. The V gene end was trimmed by 6 bases and the J gene end by 4 bases; junction bases not matched to a gene: 16. The CDR3 is 17 amino acids. Germline loops: CDR1 LNHDA, CDR2 SQIVND (reference sequence).